These 16 T cell receptor beta chains came from one sample sequenced in a study of regulatory T cells in long-lasting Graves disease. Libraries of TCR beta came from iRepertoire HTBI primers plus Arm-PCR of CDR3 regions. TCRdb itself ran the multiplex PCR reads through MiXCR, one entry per CDR3 protein. This table holds around 510,000 distinct CDR3 sequences, around 20% found once. The time point is: persistent/refractory GD, antithyroid drugs over 5 years with positive TRAb. From PBMCs, RNA was extracted and then used to make the TCR library. This specimen consisted of peripheral blood mononuclear cells (PBMCs), obtained when the disease was refractory, from a patient treated with antithyroid drugs. The origin of the receptors is a female donor with Graves disease.

The J gene is TRBJ2-3, the V gene TRBV12-3 or TRBV12-4, with D uncertain. The CDR3 extends over 13 amino acids. V was clipped by 6 bases and J by 6 bases, with 13 bases between them. CDR3 coding DNA: TGTGCCAGCAGCCCTGGTCCCGCGGATACGCAGTATTTT. Translating it yields CASSPGPADTQYF.

V usage is TRBV2 and J usage is TRBJ1-4; the D gene is possibly TRBD1 (5 bases). From germline, CDR1 is SNHLY and CDR2 FYNNEI. The CDR3 extends over 14 amino acids. The V end was cut by 5 bases, the J end by 0 bases, with 7 bases between. CDR3: CASSRQSTNEKLFF. The CDR3 DNA sequence: TGTGCCAGCAGTCGACAGTCAACTAATGAAAAACTGTTTTTT.

This clonotype was observed at least ten times. The chain joins TRBV11-2 to TRBJ1-2; D unresolved. The V and J ends lost 5 bases and 10 bases respectively, with 14 bases between them. The CDR3 length is 12 residues. Germline loops: CDR1 SGHAT, CDR2 FQNNGV. In DNA form, the CDR3 reads TGTGCCAGCAGCCAAGCACATTTTGCCTACACCTTC. Translation gives CASSQAHFAYTF.

The rearrangement links TRBV28 to TRBJ1-5; TRBD1 might be the D (6 bases). The CDR3 length is 15 residues. Germline CDR1 and CDR2: MDHEN and SYDVKM. V was cut by 3 bases and J by 3 bases, with 12 bases left in between. The CDR3 here is CASSFEDRTNQPQHF. CDR3 bases: TGTGCCAGCAGTTTTGAGGACAGAACCAATCAGCCCCAGCATTTT.

The sample holds many counts of this clonotype. The chain has TRBV11-2 and TRBJ2-5, with 16 bases identical to TRBD2. CDR1 SGHAT and CDR2 FQNNGV come from the germline V gene. The CDR3 extends over 17 amino acids. The V segment lost 7 bases and the J segment 5 bases; nucleotides outside the gene matches: 10. The CDR3 region has the DNA TGTGCCAGCAACGTCGTTTTGGGACTAGCGGGAGGGGAGACCCAGTACTTC. Its protein is CASNVVLGLAGGETQYF.

Turning to this clonotype: A read error may explain this, as a much larger clone is one base away. The rearrangement joins TRBV28 to TRBJ2-7, with D perhaps matching TRBD2 (6 bases). The CDR3 is 15 residues long. Germline CDR1 is MDHEN and CDR2 is SYDVKM. CDR3 in amino acids: CASSLGGTYSYEHYF. The CDR3 DNA reads as TGTGCCAGCAGTTTAGGGGGGACCTACTCCTACGAGCACTACTTC.

This clonotype was found a few times. V and J are TRBV5-1 and TRBJ2-1; D remains ambiguous. This CDR3 has 13 amino acids. V lost 6 bases, J lost 5 bases, and 12 bases lay in between. Germline values: CDR1 SGHRS, CDR2 YFSETQ. The CDR3 DNA reads TGCGCCAGCACCAATCAAGTTAACAATGAGCAGTTCTTC. Its protein product is CASTNQVNNEQFF.

This clonotype was counted ten times or more. V gene TRBV11-2 combines with J gene TRBJ1-1, with TRBD1 as a possible D gene (5 bases). Germline V CDR1 and CDR2: SGHAT, FQNNGV. The CDR3 extends over 15 amino acids. V gave up 1 base and J gave up 4 bases, with 13 bases separating them. This chain's CDR3 is CASSLAAGLGTEAFF. In nucleotides, the CDR3 is TGTGCCAGCAGCTTAGCGGCAGGGTTGGGCACTGAAGCTTTCTTT.

This clonotype was counted only a few times. This chain joins TRBV20-1 and TRBJ2-7; TRBD2 might be the D (6 bases). Germline V gene sequence: CDR1 DFQATT, CDR2 SNEGSKA (reference sequence). This CDR3 contains 15 residues. V was shortened by 1 base and J by 5 bases, with 18 bases between the two germline ends. DNA of the CDR3: TGCAGTGCTAGAGTCGGGAGCTTTTGGGGGAACGAGCAGTACTTC. Translation gives CSARVGSFWGNEQYF.

The chain couples TRBV7-6 to TRBJ1-6; 7 bases align to TRBD1. Germline trimming cut 5 bases from V and 3 bases from J; bases unmatched to any gene: 7. There are 16 residues in the CDR3. The germline V gene encodes CDR1 SGHVS and CDR2 FNYEAQ. The CDR3 region has the DNA TGTGCCAGCAGCCCAGGGACAGAGTTCTATAATTCACCCCTCCACTTT. Translated, it gives CASSPGTEFYNSPLHF.

This clonotype was counted a few times. CDR3 protein: CASSDYRGSQPQHF. The CDR3 nucleotides read TGTGCCAGCAGTGATTACAGGGGTAGTCAGCCCCAGCATTTT. The rearrangement links TRBV6-1 to TRBJ1-5; 7 nucleotides align to TRBD1. V shed 3 bases, J shed 6 bases, and the junction held 5 bases outside the gene matches. This CDR3 contains 14 residues. Germline-derived CDR1 and CDR2 are MNHNS and SASEGT.

The V gene is TRBV24-1, the J gene TRBJ2-2; the match to TRBD1 covers 8 bases. V was clipped by 12 bases and J by 6 bases; unmatched bases: 11. This CDR3 comprises 14 residues. Germline CDR1 KGHDR, CDR2 SFDVKD. CDR3 sequence reads: CAVEQGAQAGELFF. CDR3 in DNA: TGTGCCGTTGAGCAGGGGGCGCAGGCCGGGGAGCTGTTTTTT.

This clonotype has ten or more counts. The chain links TRBV20-1 to TRBJ2-7, with 7 bases matching TRBD2. With 5 bases clipped from V and 0 bases from J, the junction kept 7 bases outside the gene matches. The CDR3 has 14 amino acids. Germline CDR1 is DFQATT and CDR2 is SNEGSKA (reference sequence). The CDR3 protein is CSASRGRNSYEQYF. The CDR3 DNA follows: TGCAGTGCTTCCCGCGGGAGAAACTCCTACGAGCAGTACTTC.

This clonotype has a count of ten or more. The V and J genes are TRBV28 and TRBJ2-2; 7 positions agree with TRBD2. Germline lookup yields CDR1 MDHEN and CDR2 SYDVKM. After removal of 3 bases from V and 4 bases from J, the junction contained 2 bases not matched to a gene. This CDR3 spans 14 amino acids. In DNA form, the CDR3 reads TGTGCCAGCAGTTTGACGGGGGGCACCGGGGAGCTGTTTTTT. Residues: CASSLTGGTGELFF.

This clonotype appeared many times. The J gene is TRBJ2-7, the V gene TRBV6-1; D not certain. CDR3 length: 15 amino acids. Germline V gene lookup returns CDR1 MNHNS and CDR2 SASEGT. V was clipped by 7 bases and J by 2 bases, with 18 bases between them. CDR3 loop: CASKTSGPKTYEQYF. CDR3 DNA: TGTGCCAGCAAAACCTCCGGGCCCAAGACCTACGAGCAGTACTTC.

The chain recombines TRBV7-6 with TRBJ2-7; no clear D. Per the germline V gene, CDR1 is SGHVS and CDR2 is FNYEAQ. The CDR3 totals 13 residues. Trimming removed 5 bases at V and 3 bases at J, with 11 bases between. Here the CDR3 reads CASSREWGYEQYF. For the CDR3, the DNA is TGTGCCAGCAGCCGCGAATGGGGCTACGAGCAGTACTTC. The entire variable domain, with the rest obtained from reference TRBV7-6 and TRBJ2-7, is as follows: GAGVSQSPRYKVTKRGQDVALRCDPISGHVSLYWYRQALGQGPEFLTYFNYEAQQDKSGLPNDRFSAERPEGSISTLTIQRTEQRDSAMYRCASSREWGYEQYFGPGTRLTVT.